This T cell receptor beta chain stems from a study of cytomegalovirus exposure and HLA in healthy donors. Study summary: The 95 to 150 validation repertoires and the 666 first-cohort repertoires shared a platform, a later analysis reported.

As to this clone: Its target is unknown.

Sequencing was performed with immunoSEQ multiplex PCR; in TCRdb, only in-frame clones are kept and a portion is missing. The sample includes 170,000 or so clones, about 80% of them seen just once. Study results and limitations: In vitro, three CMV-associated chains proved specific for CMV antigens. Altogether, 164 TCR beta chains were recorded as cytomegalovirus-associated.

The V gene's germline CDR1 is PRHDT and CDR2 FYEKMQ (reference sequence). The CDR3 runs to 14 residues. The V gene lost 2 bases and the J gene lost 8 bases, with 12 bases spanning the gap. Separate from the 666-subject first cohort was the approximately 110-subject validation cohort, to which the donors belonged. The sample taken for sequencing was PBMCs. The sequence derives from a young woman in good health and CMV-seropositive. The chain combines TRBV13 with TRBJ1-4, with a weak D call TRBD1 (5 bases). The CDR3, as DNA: TGTGCCAGCAGCTTACGAGGGGAGGAGGAAAAACTGTTTTTT. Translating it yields CASSLRGEEEKLFF.